This T cell receptor (beta chain) was obtained from a study of CD8+CD57+ T cells in acquired aplastic anemia. Study-level background: DNA per sorted CD4+ or CD8+ sample ranged about 0.17 to 27.4 ug, averaging approximately 3.3 ug.

The CDR3 has 14 residues. V trimming: 6 bases; J trimming: 7 bases; junction bases outside the gene matches: 9. Germline CDR1 reads SNHLY; CDR2 reads FYNNEI. Sequencing involved patients with CD8+CD57+ cell expansion previously shown by flow cytometry. According to the study, genomic DNA was the template for TCR beta VDJ and CDR3 profiling. Each CDR3 protein is one row after TCRdb ran MiXCR on the reads. The top ten clones hold 1.1% of a sample with 180,000 or so distinct CDR3 sequences, 40% to 55% of them seen once. Study conclusions and caveats: Patients showed no significant difference from controls in CD8+ Simpson's diversity. Patients had roughly 30 CD8+ CDR3 sequences in common with controls (the shared set).

This clonotype was detected ten times or more. Its antigen is not identified. What was sequenced was sorted CD4+, CD8+, or CD8+CD57+ T cells (not recorded which) from PBMCs. The gene calls are TRBV2 and TRBJ2-1; 7 bases are shared with TRBD1. The receptor's source is a human donor with aplastic anemia. CDR3 sequence: CASREETGKNEQFF. The DNA of the CDR3 is TGTGCCAGCAGAGAGGAGACAGGGAAGAATGAGCAGTTCTTC.